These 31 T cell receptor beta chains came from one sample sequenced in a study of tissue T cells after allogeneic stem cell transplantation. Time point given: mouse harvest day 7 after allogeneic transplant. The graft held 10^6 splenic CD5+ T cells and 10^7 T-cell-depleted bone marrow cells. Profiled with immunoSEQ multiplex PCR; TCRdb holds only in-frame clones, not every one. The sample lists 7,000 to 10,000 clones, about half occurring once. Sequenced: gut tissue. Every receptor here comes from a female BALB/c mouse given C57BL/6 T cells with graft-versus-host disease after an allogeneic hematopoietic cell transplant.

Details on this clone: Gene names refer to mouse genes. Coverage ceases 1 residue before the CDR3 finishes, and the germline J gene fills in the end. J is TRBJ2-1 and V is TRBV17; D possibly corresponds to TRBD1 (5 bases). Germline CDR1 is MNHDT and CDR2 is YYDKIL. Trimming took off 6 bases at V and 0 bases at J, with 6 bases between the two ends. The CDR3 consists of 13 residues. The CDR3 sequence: CASRDNNYAEQFF. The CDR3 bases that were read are TGTGCTAGCAGGGACAATAACTATGCTGAGCAGTTC.

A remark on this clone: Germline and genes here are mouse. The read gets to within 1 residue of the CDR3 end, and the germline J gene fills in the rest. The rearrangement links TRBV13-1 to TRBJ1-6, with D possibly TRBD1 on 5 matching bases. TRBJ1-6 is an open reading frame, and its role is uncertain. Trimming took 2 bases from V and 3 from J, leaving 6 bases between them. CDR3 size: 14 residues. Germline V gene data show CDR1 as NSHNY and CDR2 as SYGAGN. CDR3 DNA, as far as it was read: TGTGCCAGCAGTGAGCAGGGCTATAATTCGCCCCTCTAC. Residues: CASSEQGYNSPLY. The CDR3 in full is CASSEQGYNSPLYF.

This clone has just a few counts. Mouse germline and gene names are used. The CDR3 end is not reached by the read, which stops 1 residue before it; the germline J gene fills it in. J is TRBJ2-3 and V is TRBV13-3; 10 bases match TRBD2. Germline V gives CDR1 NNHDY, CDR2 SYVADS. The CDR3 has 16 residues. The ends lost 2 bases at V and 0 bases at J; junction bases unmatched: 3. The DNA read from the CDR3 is TGTGCCAGCAGTGACCCTGGGGGGGCAAGTGCAGAAACGCTGTAT. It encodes CASSDPGGASAETLY. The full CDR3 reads CASSDPGGASAETLYF.

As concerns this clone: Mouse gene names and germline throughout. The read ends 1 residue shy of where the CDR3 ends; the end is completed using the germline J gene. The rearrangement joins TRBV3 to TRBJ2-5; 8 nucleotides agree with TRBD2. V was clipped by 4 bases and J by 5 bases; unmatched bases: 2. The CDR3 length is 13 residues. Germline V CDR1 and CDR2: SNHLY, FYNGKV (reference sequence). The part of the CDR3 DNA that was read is TGTGCCAGCAGCTCGACTGGGGCAGACACCCAGTAC. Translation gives CASSSTGADTQY. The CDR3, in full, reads CASSSTGADTQYF.

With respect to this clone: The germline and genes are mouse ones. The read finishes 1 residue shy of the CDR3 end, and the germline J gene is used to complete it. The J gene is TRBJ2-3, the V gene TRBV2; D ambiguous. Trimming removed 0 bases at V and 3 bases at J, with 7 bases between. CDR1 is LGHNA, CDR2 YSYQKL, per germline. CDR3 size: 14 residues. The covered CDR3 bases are TGTGCCAGCAGCCAAGATTCTGGCGCAGAAACGCTGTAT. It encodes CASSQDSGAETLY. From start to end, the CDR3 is CASSQDSGAETLYF.

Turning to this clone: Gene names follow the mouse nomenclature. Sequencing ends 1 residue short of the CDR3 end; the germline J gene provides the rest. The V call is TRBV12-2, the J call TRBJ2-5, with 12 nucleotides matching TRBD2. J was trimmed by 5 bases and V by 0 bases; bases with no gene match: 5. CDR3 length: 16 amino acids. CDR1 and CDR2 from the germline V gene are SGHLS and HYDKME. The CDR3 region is CASSLDWGGAGDTQYF. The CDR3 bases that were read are TGTGCCAGCTCTCTCGACTGGGGGGGCGCTGGAGACACCCAGTAC.

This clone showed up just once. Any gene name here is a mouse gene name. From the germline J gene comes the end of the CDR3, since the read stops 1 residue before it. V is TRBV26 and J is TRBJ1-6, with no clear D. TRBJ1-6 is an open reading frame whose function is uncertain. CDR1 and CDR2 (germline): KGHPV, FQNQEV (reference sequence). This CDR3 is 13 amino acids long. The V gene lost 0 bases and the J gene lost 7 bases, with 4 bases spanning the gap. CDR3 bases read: TGTGCCAGCAGTCTGTCGAGGAATTCGCCCCTCTAC. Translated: CASSLSRNSPLY. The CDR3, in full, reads CASSLSRNSPLYF.

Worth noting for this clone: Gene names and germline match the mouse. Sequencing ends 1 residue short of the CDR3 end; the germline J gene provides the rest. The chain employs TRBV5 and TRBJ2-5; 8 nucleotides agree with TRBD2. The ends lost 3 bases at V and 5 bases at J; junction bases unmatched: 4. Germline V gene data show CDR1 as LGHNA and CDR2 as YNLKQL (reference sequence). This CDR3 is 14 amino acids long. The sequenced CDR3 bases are TGTGCCAGCAGCCAGGGACTGGATAGAGACACCCAGTAC. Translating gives CASSQGLDRDTQY. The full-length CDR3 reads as CASSQGLDRDTQYF.

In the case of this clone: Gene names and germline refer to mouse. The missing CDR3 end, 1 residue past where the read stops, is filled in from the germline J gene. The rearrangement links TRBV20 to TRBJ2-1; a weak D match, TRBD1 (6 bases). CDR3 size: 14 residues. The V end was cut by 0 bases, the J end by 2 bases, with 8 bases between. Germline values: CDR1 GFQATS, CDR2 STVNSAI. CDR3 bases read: TGTGGTGCTAGGGAACAGGGCTACTATGCTGAGCAGTTC. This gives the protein CGAREQGYYAEQF. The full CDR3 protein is CGAREQGYYAEQFF. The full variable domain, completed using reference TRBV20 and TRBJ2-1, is GALVYQYPRRTICKSGTSMRMECQAVGFQATSVAWYRQSPQKTFELIALSTVNSAIKYEQNFTQEKFPISHPNLSFSSMTVLNAYLEDRGLYLCGAREQGYYAEQFFGPGTRLTVL.

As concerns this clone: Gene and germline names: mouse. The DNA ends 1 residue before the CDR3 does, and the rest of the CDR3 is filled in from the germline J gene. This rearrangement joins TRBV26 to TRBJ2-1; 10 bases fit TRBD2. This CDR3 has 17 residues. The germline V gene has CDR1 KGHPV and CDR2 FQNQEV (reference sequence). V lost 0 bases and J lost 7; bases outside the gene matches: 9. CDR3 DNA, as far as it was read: TGTGCCAGCAGTCTGTCTGGCTGGGGGGGCGCGGGAGCTGAGCAGTTC. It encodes CASSLSGWGGAGAEQF. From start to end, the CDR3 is CASSLSGWGGAGAEQFF.

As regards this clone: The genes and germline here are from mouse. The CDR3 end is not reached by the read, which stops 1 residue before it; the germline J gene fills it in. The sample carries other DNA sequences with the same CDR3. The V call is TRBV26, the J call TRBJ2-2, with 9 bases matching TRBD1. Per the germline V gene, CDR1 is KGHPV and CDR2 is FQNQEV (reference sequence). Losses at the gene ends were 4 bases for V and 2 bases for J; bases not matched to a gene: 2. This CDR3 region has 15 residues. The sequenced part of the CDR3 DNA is TGTGCCAGCAGTCGGGACAGGGTGAACACCGGGCAGCTCTAC. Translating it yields CASSRDRVNTGQLY. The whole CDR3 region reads CASSRDRVNTGQLYF.

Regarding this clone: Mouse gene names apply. Here the CDR3 reads CASSYRDWGAGQLYF. The part of the CDR3 DNA that was read is TGTGCCAGCAGCTACCGGGACTGGGGGGCCGGGCAGCTCTAC. This sequence joins TRBV3 and TRBJ2-2, with TRBD2 matching over 12 bases. The read ends 1 residue early relative to the CDR3; the germline J gene fills the gap. CDR1 SNHLY and CDR2 FYNGKV come from the germline V gene (reference sequence). V shed 4 bases, J shed 6 bases, and the junction held 3 bases outside the gene matches. The CDR3 spans 15 residues. Combining the CDR3 with reference TRBV3 and TRBJ2-2 gives the whole variable domain GPKVLQIPSHQIIDMGQMVTLNCDPVSNHLYFYWYKQILGQQMEFLVNFYNGKVMEKSKLFKDQFSVERPDGSYFTLKIQPTALEDSAVYFCASSYRDWGAGQLYFGEGSKLTVL.

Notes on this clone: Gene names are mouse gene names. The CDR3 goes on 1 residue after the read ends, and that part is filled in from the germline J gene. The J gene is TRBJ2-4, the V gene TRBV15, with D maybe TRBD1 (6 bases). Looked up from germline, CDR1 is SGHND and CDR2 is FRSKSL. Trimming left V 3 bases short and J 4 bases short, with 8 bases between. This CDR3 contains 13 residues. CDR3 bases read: TGTGCCAGCAGTTTCAGGACAGAAAACACCTTGTAC. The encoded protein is CASSFRTENTLY. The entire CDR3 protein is CASSFRTENTLYF.

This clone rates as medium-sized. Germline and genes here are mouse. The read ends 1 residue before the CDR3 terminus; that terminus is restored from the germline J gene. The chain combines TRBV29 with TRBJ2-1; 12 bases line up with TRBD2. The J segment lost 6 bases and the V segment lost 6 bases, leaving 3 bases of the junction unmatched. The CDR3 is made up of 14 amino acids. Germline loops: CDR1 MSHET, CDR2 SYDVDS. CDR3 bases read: TGTGCTAGCAGGACTGGGGGGGCGCGTGCTGAGCAGTTC. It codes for CASRTGGARAEQF. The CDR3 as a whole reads CASRTGGARAEQFF.

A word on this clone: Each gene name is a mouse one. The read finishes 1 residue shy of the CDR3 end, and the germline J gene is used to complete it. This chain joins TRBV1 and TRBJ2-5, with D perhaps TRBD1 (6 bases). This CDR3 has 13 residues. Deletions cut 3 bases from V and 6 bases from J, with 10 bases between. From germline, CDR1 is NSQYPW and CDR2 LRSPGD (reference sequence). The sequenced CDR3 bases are TGCACCTGCAGTGCGGGCAGGGGCGACACCCAGTAC. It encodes CTCSAGRGDTQY. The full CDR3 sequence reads CTCSAGRGDTQYF.

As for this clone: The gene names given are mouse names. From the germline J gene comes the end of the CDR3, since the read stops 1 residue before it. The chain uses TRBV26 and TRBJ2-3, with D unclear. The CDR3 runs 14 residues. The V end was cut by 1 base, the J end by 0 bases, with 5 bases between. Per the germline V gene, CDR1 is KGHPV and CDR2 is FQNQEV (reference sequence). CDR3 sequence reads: CASSLYGSAETLYF. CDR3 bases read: TGTGCCAGCAGTCTGTATGGTAGTGCAGAAACGCTGTAT.

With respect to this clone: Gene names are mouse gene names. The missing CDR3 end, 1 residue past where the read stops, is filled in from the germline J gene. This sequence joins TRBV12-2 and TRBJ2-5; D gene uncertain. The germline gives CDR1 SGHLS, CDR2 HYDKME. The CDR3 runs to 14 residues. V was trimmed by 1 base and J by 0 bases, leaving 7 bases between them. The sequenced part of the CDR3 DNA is TGTGCCAGCTCTCTAGGGATTAACCAAGACACCCAGTAC. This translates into CASSLGINQDTQY. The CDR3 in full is CASSLGINQDTQYF.

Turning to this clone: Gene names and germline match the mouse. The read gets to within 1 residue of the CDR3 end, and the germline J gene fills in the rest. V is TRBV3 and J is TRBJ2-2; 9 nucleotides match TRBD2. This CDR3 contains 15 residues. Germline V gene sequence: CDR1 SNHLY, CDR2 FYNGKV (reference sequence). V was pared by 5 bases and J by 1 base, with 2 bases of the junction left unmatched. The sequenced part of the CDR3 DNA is TGTGCCAGCAGCCGACTGGGGGAAAACACCGGGCAGCTCTAC. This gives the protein CASSRLGENTGQLY. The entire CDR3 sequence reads CASSRLGENTGQLYF.

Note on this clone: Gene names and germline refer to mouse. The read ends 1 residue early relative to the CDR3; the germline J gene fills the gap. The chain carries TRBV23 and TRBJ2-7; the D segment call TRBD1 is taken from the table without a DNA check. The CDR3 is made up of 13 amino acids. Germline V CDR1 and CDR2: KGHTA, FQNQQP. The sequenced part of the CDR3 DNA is TGCTCCAGCAGTCAATCGGCCAGGTATGAACAGTAC. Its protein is CSSSQSARYEQY. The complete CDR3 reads CSSSQSARYEQYF.

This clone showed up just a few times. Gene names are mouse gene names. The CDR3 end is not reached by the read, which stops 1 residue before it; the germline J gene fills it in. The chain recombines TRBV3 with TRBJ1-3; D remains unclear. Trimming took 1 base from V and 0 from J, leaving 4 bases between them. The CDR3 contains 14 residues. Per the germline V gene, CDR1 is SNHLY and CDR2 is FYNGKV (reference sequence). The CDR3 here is CASSLGNSGNTLYF. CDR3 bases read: TGTGCCAGCAGCTTAGGGAATTCTGGAAATACGCTCTAT.

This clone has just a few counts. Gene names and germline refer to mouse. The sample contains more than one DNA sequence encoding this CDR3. The part of the CDR3 DNA that was read is TGTGCCTGGAGTCTCCACTGGGGGGGCGGGGGTGAACAGTAC. It yields the protein CAWSLHWGGGGEQY. The whole CDR3 region reads CAWSLHWGGGGEQYF. The genes are TRBV31 and TRBJ2-7, with TRBD2 matching 11 bases. Read coverage stops 1 residue before the CDR3 terminus; the germline J gene supplies the remainder. Germline V gene lookup returns CDR1 GKSSPN and CDR2 SITVG. V dropped 0 bases and J dropped 6; count of bases not matched to a gene: 7. The CDR3 totals 15 residues.

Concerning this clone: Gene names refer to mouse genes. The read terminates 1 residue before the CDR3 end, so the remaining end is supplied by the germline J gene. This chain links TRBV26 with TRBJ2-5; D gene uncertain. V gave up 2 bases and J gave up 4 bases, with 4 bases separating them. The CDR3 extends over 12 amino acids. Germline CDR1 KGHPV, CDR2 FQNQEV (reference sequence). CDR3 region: CASSLTEDTQYF. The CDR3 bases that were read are TGTGCCAGCAGTCTGACAGAAGACACCCAGTAC.

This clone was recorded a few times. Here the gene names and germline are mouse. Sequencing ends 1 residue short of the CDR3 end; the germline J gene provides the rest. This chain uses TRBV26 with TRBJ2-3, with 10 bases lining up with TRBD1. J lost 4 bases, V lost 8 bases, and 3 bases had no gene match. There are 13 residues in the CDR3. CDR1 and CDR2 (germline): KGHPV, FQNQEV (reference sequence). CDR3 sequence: CASPGQGSETLYF. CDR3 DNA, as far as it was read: TGTGCCAGCCCGGGACAGGGGTCAGAAACGCTGTAT.

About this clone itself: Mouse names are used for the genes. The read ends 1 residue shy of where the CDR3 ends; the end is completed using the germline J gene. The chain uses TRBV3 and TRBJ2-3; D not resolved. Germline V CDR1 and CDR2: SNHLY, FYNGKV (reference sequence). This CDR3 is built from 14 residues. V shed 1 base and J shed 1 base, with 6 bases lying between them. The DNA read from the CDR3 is TGTGCCAGCAGCTTAGTAGCGGGTGCAGAAACGCTGTAT. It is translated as CASSLVAGAETLY. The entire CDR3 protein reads CASSLVAGAETLYF.

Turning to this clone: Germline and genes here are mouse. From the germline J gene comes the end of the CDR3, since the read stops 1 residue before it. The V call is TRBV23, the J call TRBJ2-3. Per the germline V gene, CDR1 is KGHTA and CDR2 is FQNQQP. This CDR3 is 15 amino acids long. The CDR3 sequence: CSSSRDPSSAETLYF. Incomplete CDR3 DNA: TGCTCCAGCAGCCGGGACCCATCTAGTGCAGAAACGCTGTAT.

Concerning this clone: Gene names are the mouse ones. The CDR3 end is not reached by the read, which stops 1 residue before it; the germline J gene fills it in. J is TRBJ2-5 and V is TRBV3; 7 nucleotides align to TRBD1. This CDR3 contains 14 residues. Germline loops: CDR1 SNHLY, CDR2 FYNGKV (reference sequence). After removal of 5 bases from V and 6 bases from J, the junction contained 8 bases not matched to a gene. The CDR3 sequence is CASSQTGVGDTQYF. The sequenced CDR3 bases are TGTGCCAGCAGCCAAACAGGGGTTGGGGACACCCAGTAC.

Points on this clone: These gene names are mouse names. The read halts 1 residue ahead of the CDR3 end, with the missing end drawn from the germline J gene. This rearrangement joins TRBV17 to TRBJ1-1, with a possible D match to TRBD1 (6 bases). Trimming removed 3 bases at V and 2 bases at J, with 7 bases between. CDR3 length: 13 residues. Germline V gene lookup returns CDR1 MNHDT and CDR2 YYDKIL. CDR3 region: CASSRDSNTEVFF. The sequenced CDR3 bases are TGTGCTAGCAGTAGGGACAGTAACACAGAAGTCTTC.

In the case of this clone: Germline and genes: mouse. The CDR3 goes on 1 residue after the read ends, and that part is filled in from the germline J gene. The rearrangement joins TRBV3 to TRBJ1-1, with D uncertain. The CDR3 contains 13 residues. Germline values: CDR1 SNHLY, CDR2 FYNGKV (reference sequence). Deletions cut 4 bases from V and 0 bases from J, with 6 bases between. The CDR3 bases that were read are TGTGCCAGCAGCTCACAAGCAAACACAGAAGTCTTC. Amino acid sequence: CASSSQANTEVF. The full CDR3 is CASSSQANTEVFF.

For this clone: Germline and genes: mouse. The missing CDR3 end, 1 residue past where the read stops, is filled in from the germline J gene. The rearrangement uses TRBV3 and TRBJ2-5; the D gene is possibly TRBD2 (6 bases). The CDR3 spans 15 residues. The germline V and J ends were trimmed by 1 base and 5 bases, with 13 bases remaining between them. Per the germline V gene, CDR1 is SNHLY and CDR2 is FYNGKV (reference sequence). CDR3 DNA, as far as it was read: TGTGCCAGCAGCTTAGGCTGGGGCCTAGGAGACACCCAGTAC. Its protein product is CASSLGWGLGDTQY. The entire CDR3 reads CASSLGWGLGDTQYF.

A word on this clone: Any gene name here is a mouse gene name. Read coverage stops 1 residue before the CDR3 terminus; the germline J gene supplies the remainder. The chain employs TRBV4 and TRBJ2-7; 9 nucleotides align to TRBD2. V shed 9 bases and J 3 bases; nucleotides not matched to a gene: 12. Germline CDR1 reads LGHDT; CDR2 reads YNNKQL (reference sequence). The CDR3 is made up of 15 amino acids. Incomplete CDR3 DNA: TGTGCCAGAGCCCCCTGGGGGGGGCGTGACTATGAACAGTAC. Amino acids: CARAPWGGRDYEQY. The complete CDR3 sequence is CARAPWGGRDYEQYF.

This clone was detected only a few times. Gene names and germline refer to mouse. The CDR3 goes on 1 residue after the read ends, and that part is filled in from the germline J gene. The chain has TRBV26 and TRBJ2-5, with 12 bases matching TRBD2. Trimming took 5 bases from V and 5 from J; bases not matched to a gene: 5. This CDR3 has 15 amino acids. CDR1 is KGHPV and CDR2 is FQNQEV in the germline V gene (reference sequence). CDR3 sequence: CASSRLGGRGDTQYF. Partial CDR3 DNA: TGTGCCAGCAGTAGACTGGGGGGGCGCGGAGACACCCAGTAC.